The present entry profiles one TCR beta chain with its context. Its target is not known. V was trimmed by 6 bases and J by 5 bases, leaving 20 bases between them. Germline V gene sequence: CDR1 KGHSH, CDR2 LQKENI. The CDR3 length is 16 residues. Uncontrolled infections, other autoimmune diseases, pregnancy or lactation led to exclusion of patients. This sample holds PBMCs from about 10 ml fresh peripheral blood. The sample belongs to a study of T cells in Graves' hyperthyroidism and ophthalmopathy. Overall study findings and caveats: A 13 V-J model separated ophthalmopathy from stable hyperthyroidism.

There were TCR beta CDR3 regions amplified from RNA transcripts. The HTBI primer set served for first-round RT-PCR of the TCR CDR3. TCRdb independently ran MiXCR on the multiplex PCR reads; one entry per CDR3 protein. The top ten clones hold approximately 35% of a sample with 350,000 to 450,000 distinct CDR3 sequences, about a sixth of them seen once. Material: blood. The rearrangement uses TRBV18 and TRBJ2-1; TRBD2 might be the D (6 bases). This sequence was found in a young woman with Graves' hyperthyroidism that later progressed to Graves' ophthalmopathy. The CDR3 DNA follows: TGTGCCAGCTCCCGAGCCCCGGGGGTTCTGAACAATGAGCAGTTCTTC. It codes for CASSRAPGVLNNEQFF.